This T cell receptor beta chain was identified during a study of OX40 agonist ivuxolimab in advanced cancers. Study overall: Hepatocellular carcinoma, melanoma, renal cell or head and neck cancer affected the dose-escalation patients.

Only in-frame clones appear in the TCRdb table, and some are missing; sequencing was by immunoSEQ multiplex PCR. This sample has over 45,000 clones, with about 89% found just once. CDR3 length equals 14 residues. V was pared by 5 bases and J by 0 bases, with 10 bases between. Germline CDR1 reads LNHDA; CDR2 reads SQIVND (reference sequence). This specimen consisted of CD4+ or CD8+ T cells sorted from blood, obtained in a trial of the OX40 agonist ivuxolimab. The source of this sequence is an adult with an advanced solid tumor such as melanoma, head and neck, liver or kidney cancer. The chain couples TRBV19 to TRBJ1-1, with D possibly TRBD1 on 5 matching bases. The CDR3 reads CASSQGAMNTEAFF. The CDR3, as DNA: TGTGCCAGTAGTCAAGGGGCCATGAACACTGAAGCTTTCTTT.